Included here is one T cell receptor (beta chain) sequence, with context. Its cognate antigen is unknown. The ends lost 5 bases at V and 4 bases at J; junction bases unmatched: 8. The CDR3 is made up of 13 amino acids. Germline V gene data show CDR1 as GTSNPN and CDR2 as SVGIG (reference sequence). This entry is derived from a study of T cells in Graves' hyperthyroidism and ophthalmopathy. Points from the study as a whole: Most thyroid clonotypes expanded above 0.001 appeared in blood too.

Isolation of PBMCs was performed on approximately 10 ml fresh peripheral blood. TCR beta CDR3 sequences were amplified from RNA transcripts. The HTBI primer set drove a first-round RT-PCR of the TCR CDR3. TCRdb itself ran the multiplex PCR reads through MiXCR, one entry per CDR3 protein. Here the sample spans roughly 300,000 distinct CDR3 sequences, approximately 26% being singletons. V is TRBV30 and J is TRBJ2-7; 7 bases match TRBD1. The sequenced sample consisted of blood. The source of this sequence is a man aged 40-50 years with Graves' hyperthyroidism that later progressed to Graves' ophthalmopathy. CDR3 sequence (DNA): TGTGCCTGGGAAAGACAGGGTCAATACGAGCAGTACTTC. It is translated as CAWERQGQYEQYF.